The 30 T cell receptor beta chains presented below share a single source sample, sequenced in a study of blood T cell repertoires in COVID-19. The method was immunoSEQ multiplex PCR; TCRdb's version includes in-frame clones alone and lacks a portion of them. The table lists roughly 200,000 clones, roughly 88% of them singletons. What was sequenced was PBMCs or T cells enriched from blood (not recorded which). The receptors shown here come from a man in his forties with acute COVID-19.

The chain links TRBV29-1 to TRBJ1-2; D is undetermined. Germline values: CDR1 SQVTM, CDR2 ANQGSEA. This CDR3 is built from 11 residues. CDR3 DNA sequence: TGCAGAACGGGAGAGGACTATGGCTACACCTTC. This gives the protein CRTGEDYGYTF.

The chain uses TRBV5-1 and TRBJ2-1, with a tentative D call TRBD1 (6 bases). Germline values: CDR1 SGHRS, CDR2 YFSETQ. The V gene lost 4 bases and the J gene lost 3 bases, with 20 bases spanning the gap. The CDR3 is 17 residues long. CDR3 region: CASSPLPRTAVYNEQFF. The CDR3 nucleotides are TGCGCCAGCAGCCCCCTCCCAAGGACAGCAGTCTACAATGAGCAGTTCTTC.

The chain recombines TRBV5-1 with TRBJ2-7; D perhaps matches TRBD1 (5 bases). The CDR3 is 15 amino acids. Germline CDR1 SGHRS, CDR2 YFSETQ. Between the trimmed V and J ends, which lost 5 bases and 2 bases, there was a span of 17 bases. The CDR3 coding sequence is TGCGCCAGCAGAGGGGTCCCGGTAGTTACCTACGAGCAGTACTTC. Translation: CASRGVPVVTYEQYF.

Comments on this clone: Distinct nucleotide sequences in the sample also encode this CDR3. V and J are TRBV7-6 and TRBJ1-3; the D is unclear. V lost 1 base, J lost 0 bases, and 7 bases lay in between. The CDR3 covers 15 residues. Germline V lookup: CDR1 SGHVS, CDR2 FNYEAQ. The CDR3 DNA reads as TGTGCCAGCAGCTTAGACCCAGGCTCTGGAAACACCATATATTTT. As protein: CASSLDPGSGNTIYF.

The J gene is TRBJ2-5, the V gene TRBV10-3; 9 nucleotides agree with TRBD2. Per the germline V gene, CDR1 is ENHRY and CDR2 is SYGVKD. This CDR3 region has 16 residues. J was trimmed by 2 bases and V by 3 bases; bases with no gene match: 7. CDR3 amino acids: CAISDPDSGSQETQYF. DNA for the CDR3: TGTGCCATCAGTGACCCGGATAGCGGGAGTCAAGAGACCCAGTACTTC.

As DNA, the CDR3 is TGTGCCAGCAGCTTGGCAGGGTCGGGTCCGCCCCTCCACTTT. Its translation is CASSLAGSGPPLHF. The V call is TRBV5-4, the J call TRBJ1-6, with D possibly TRBD1 on 5 matching bases. Germline assignment: CDR1 SGHNT and CDR2 YYREEE (reference sequence). The CDR3 has 14 amino acids. V dropped 0 bases and J dropped 13 bases, with 14 bases sitting between them.

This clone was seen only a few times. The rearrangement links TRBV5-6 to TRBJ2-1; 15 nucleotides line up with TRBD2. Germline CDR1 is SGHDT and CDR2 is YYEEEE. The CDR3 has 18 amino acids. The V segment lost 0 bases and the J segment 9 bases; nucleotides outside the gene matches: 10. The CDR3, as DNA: TGTGCCAGCAGCTTGGATTGGACTAGCGGGAGGGCCGGTGGTGAGCAGTTCTTC. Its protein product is CASSLDWTSGRAGGEQFF.

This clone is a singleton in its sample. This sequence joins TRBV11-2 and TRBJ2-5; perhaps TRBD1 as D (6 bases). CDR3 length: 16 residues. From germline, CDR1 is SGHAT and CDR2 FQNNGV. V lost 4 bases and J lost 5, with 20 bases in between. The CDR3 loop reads CASSSNPGPRGETQYF. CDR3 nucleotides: TGTGCCAGCAGCTCAAATCCGGGACCTAGGGGGGAGACCCAGTACTTC.

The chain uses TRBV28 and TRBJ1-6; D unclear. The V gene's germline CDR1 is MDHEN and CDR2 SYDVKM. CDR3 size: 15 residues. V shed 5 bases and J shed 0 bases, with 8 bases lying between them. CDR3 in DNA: TGTGCCAGCAGTACACAGAGCTCCTATAATTCACCCCTCCACTTT. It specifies CASSTQSSYNSPLHF. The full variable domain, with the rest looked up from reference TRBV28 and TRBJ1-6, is DVKVTQSSRYLVKRTGEKVFLECVQDMDHENMFWYRQDPGLGLRLIYFSYDVKMKEKGDIPEGYSVSREKKERFSLILESASTNQTSMYLCASSTQSSYNSPLHFGNGTRLTVT.

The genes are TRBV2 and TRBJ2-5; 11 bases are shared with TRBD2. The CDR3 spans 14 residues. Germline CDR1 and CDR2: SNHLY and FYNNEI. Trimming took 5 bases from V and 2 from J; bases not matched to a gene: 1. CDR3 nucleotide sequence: TGTGCCAGCAGTAGACTAGCGGGACAAGAGACCCAGTACTTC. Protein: CASSRLAGQETQYF. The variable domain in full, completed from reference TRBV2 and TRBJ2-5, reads EPEVTQTPSHQVTQMGQEVILRCVPISNHLYFYWYRQILGQKVEFLVSFYNNEISEKSEIFDDQFSVERPDGSNFTLKIRSTKLEDSAMYFCASSRLAGQETQYFGPGTRLLVL.

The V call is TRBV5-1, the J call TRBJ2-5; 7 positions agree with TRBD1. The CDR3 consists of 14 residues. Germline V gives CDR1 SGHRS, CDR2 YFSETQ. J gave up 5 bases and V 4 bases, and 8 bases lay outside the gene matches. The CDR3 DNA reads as TGCGCCAGCAGCCTGACAGGGTCGGGCGAGACCCAGTACTTC. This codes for CASSLTGSGETQYF.

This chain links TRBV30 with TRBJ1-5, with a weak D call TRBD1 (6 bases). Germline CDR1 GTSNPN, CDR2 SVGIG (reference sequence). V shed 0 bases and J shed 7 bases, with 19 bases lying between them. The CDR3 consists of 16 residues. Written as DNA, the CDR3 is TGTGCCTGGAGTGTCGGAATTGGACAGACGATGCAGCCCCAGCATTTT. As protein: CAWSVGIGQTMQPQHF.

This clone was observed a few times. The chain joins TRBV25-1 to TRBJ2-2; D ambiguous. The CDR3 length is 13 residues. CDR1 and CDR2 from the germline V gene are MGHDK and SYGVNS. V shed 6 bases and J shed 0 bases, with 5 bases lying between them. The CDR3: CASRAANTGELFF. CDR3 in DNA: TGTGCCAGCAGGGCGGCGAACACCGGGGAGCTGTTTTTT.

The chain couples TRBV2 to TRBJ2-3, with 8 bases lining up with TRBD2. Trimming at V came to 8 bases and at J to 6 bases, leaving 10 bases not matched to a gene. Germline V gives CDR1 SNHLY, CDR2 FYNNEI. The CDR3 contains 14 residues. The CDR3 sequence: CASGGPSGPDTQYF. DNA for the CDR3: TGTGCCAGCGGGGGGCCTAGCGGGCCCGATACGCAGTATTTT.

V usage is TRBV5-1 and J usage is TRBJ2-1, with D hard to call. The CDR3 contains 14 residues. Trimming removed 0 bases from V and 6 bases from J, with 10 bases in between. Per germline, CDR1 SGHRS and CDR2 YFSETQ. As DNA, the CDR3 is TGCGCCAGCAGCTTGGGGCTGAGGTCCAATGAGCAGTTCTTC. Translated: CASSLGLRSNEQFF.

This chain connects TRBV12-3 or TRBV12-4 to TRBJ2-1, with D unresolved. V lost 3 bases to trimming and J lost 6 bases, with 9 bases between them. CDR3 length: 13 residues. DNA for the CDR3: TGTGCCAGCAGTTTTAGGAGCTTCAATGAGCAGTTCTTC. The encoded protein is CASSFRSFNEQFF.

CDR3 in amino acids: CAWRGGGADNEQFF. DNA for the CDR3: TGTGCCTGGAGGGGTGGGGGCGCGGACAATGAGCAGTTCTTC. The chain combines TRBV30 with TRBJ2-1; a possible D gene is TRBD1 (6 bases). The CDR3 totals 14 residues. CDR1 and CDR2 from the germline V gene are GTSNPN and SVGIG (reference sequence). Trimming cost V 3 bases and J 5 bases, with 14 bases left between them.

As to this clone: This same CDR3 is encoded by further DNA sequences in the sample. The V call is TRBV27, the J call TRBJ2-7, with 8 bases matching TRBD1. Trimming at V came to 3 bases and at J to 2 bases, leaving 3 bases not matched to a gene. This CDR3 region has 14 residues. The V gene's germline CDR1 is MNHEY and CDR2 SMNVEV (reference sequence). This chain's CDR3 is CASSFARGPYEQYF. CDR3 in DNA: TGTGCCAGCAGTTTCGCCAGGGGGCCCTACGAGCAGTACTTC.

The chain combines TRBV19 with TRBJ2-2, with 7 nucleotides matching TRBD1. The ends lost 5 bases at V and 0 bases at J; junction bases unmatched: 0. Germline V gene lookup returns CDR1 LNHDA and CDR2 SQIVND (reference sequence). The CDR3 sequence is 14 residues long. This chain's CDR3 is CASSDRANTGELFF. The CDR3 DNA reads TGTGCCAGTAGTGACAGGGCGAACACCGGGGAGCTGTTTTTT.

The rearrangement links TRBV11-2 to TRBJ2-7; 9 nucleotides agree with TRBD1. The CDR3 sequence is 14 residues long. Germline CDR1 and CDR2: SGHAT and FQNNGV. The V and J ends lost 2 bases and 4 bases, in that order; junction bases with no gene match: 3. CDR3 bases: TGTGCCAGCAGCTTACGGGACAGGGTTTACGAGCAGTACTTC. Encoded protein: CASSLRDRVYEQYF.

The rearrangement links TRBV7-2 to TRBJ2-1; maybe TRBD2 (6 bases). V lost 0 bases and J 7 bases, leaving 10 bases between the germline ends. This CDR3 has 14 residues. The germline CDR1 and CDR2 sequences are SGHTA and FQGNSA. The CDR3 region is CASSLATSINEQFF. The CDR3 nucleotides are TGTGCCAGCAGCTTAGCGACTAGTATAAATGAGCAGTTCTTC.

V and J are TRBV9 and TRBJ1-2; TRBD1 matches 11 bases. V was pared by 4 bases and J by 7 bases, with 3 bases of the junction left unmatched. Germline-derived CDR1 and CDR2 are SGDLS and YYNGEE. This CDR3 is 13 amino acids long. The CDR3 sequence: CASSPGTGGGYTF. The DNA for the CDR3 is TGTGCCAGCAGCCCCGGGACAGGGGGTGGCTACACCTTC. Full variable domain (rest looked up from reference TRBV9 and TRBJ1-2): DSGVTQTPKHLITATGQRVTLRCSPRSGDLSVYWYQQSLDQGLQFLIQYYNGEERAKGNILERFSAQQFPDLHSELNLSSLELGDSALYFCASSPGTGGGYTFGSGTRLTVV.

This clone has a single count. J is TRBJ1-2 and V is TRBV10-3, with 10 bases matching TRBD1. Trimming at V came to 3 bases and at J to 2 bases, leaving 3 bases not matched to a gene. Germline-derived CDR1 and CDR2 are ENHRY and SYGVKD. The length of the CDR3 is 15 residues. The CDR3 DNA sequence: TGTGCCATCAGTGAAGACAGGGGGCGCAACTATGGCTACACCTTC. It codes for CAISEDRGRNYGYTF.

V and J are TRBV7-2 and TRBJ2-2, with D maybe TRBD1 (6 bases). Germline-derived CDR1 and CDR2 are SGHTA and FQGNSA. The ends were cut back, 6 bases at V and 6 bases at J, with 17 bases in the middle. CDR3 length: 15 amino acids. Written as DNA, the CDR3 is TGTGCCAGCAGTCCAGGGGCGTGGAGCGCCGGGGAGCTGTTTTTT. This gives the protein CASSPGAWSAGELFF.

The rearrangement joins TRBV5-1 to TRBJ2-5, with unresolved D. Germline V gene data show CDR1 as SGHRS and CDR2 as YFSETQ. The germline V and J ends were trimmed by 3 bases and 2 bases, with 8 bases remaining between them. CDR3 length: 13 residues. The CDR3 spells CASSSPGQETQYF. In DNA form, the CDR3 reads TGCGCCAGCAGCTCGCCAGGACAAGAGACCCAGTACTTC.

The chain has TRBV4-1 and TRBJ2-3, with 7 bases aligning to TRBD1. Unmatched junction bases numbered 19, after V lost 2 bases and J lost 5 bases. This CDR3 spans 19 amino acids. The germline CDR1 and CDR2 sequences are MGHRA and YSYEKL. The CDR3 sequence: CASSQIRNLHRGTRDTQYF. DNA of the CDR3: TGCGCCAGCAGCCAAATTCGGAACCTACACAGGGGTACAAGAGATACGCAGTATTTT.

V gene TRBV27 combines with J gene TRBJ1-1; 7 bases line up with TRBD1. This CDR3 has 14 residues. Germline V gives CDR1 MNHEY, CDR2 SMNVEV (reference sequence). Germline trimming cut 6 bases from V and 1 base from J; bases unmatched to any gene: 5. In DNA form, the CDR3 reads TGTGCCAGCAGGTTGACAGGGCAGAACACTGAAGCTTTCTTT. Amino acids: CASRLTGQNTEAFF.

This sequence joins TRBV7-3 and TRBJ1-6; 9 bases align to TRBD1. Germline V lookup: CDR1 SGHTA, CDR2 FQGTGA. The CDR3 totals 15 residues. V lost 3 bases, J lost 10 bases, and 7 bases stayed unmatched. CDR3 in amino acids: CASSLGTGTGSPLHF. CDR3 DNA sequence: TGTGCCAGCAGCTTGGGGACAGGGACAGGATCACCCCTCCACTTT. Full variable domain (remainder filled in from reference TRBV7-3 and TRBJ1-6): GAGVSQTPSNKVTEKGKYVELRCDPISGHTALYWYRQSLGQGPEFLIYFQGTGAADDSGLPNDRFFAVRPEGSVSTLKIQRTERGDSAVYLCASSLGTGTGSPLHFGNGTRLTVT.

The CDR3: CASSSSGSYEQFF. Written as DNA, the CDR3 is TGTGCCAGCAGTTCAAGCGGGAGCTATGAGCAGTTCTTC. The V call is TRBV27, the J call TRBJ2-1; TRBD2 agrees at 8 bases. The CDR3 extends over 13 amino acids. The germline V gene encodes CDR1 MNHEY and CDR2 SMNVEV (reference sequence). The junction had 4 bases not matched to a gene; V was cut back by 4 bases and J by 8 bases.

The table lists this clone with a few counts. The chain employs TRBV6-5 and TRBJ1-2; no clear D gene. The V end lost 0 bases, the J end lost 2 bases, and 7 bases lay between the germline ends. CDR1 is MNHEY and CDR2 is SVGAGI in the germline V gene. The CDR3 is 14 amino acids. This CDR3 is CASSYSSVNYGYTF. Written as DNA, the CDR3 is TGTGCCAGCAGTTACTCGTCGGTGAACTATGGCTACACCTTC.